This entry describes one T cell receptor (beta chain). This receptor's antigen is unknown. One base away there is no much larger clone; base qualities are not given. Collaborating institutions collected whole blood in K2EDTA tubes following their own protocols. Collaborator samples were shipped for TCRbeta analysis as frozen whole blood, isolated PBMCs, or DNA extracted from either sample type. The immunoSEQ Assay, a bias-controlled multiplex PCR, was used to amplify TCRbeta CDR3 regions from genomic DNA. On the study's bioinformatics: The number of nucleated cells in each sample was estimated by amplification of reference gene primers within the assay. To quantify the absolute abundance of each unique TCRbeta CDR3 rearrangement, sequence reads were collapsed and filtered. For each sample, productive Simpson clonality was calculated by taking the square root of Simpson's diversity index across productive rearrangements. Sourced from immuneACCESS, this table was stored by TCRdb with only in-frame sequences that have V and J called. A share of the clones is absent; for the studies checked, an unresolved V gene accounts for under half, and the remainder has no known explanation. The DNA was the basis for D and trimming; V, J and clone size are from that table. Present in this sample are about 90,000 clones, less than 85% of which were seen just once. Jointly, the top ten make up roughly 6.6% of the sample.

The CDR3 measures 14 amino acids from cysteine to phenylalanine. The retained sequence is limited to the CDR3, 42 bases, with the frame set at the first base. According to the germline V gene, CDR1 reads SGHTA and CDR2 reads FQGNSA. V is cut by 1 base and J by 7 bases, and the space between the germline ends is 10 bases. The record originates from a study of blood T cell repertoires in COVID-19 (TCRdb year 2020). A note on the overall study: Samples covering the acute and convalescent phases of COVID-19 were provided by collaborators in the United States, Italy and Spain. Where available, HLA class I and class II types were obtained from metadata supplied by the sample provider rather than from assay-based typing. A de-identified subject ID, COVID-19 status, age in years and sex were almost always included in the sample metadata. The samples were drawn from the first 160 participants of the ongoing ImmuneRACE study and from under 1,500 subjects provided by 6 global collaborators. The material from the prospective study consisted of cDNA or gDNA derived from T cells, B-cell-depleted T cells, or PBMCs. The repertoires were released in a freely available public database meant as a resource for research on the immune response to SARS-CoV-2. Deeply sampled blood TCRbeta repertoires from subjects exposed to, actively infected with, or recovered from COVID-19 were included in the dataset. Findings and caveats that apply to the study as a whole: The amount of clinical and demographic metadata varied by source and participant and was provided uncurated.

The rearranged segments are TRBV7-2 and TRBJ1-4; TRBD1 could be the D gene, as 5 bases match. This receptor was taken from a man in his sixties or seventies with acute or convalescent COVID-19. Sequenced input: peripheral blood. The DNA sequence reads TGTGCCAGCAGCTTAGGGGGCGCCGGTGAAAAACTGTTTTTT. The encoded protein is CASSLGGAGEKLFF.